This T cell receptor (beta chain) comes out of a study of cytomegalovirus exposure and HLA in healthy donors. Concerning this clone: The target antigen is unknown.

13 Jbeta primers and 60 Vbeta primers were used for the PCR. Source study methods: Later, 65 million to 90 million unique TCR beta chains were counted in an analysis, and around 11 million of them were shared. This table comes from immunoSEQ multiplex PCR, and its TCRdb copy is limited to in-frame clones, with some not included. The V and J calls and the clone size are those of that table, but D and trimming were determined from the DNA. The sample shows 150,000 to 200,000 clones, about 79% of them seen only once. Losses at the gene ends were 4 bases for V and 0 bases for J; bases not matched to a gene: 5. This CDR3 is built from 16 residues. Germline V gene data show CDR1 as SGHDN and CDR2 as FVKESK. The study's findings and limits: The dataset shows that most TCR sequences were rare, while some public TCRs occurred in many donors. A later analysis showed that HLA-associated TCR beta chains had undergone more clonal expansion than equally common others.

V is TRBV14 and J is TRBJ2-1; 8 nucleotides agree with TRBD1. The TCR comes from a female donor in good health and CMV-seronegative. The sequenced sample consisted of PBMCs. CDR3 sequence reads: CASSRVTGGSYNEQFF. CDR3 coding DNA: TGTGCCAGCAGCCGAGTCACAGGGGGCTCCTACAATGAGCAGTTCTTC.